The 17 T cell receptor beta chains reported below all come from one sample, sequenced in a study of OX40 agonist ivuxolimab in advanced cancers. Libraries were prepared by immunoSEQ multiplex PCR; TCRdb keeps only in-frame clonotypes and omits some of them. The table includes over 45,000 clones, roughly 92% detected once. The sample was CD4+ or CD8+ T cells sorted from blood, taken in a trial of the OX40 agonist ivuxolimab. All receptors come from an adult with an advanced solid tumor such as melanoma, head and neck, liver or kidney cancer.

The V gene is TRBV19, the J gene TRBJ1-1; 9 bases line up with TRBD1. Losses at the gene ends were 2 bases for V and 11 bases for J; bases not matched to a gene: 6. The length of the CDR3 is 13 residues. Germline lookup yields CDR1 LNHDA and CDR2 SQIVND (reference sequence). CDR3 protein: CASSINRDREAFF. DNA of the CDR3: TGTGCCAGTAGTATAAACCGGGACAGGGAGGCTTTCTTT.

The rearrangement links TRBV7-8 to TRBJ1-6, with TRBD1 matching over 8 bases. Germline assignment: CDR1 SGHVS and CDR2 FQNEAQ. The J segment lost 5 bases and the V segment lost 5 bases, leaving 5 bases of the junction unmatched. CDR3 length: 15 amino acids. The CDR3 DNA is TGTGCCAGCAGCACCAGGGGGCTCGATAATTCACCCCTCCACTTT. It yields the protein CASSTRGLDNSPLHF.

The chain links TRBV4-3 to TRBJ2-7, with a tentative D call TRBD2 (5 bases). The germline gives CDR1 LGHNA, CDR2 YSLEER. V was trimmed by 0 bases and J by 7 bases, leaving 16 bases between them. The CDR3 totals 15 residues. The DNA of the CDR3 is TGCGCCAGCAGCCAAGAGCGCGGGCGCCCTAGAGAGCAGTACTTC. This codes for CASSQERGRPREQYF.

The chain joins TRBV14 to TRBJ2-5; weak D call: TRBD2 (5 bases). This CDR3 region has 18 residues. Deletions cut 4 bases from V and 0 bases from J, with 21 bases between. Germline V lookup: CDR1 SGHDN, CDR2 FVKESK. The CDR3 DNA follows: TGTGCCAGCAGCCCGAAGTTGGGAGTTGTGAGGAACCAAGAGACCCAGTACTTC. Protein product: CASSPKLGVVRNQETQYF.

V and J are TRBV10-3 and TRBJ2-5, with 12 bases lining up with TRBD2. V lost 4 bases, J lost 4 bases, and 13 bases stayed unmatched. The length of the CDR3 is 18 residues. Germline CDR1 reads ENHRY; CDR2 reads SYGVKD. The CDR3 loop reads CAISGVLAGGPGVETQYF. CDR3 DNA: TGTGCCATCAGTGGAGTCCTAGCGGGAGGGCCGGGAGTAGAGACCCAGTACTTC.

The rearrangement uses TRBV9 and TRBJ2-6; D not certain. Germline V gene data show CDR1 as SGDLS and CDR2 as YYNGEE. V was trimmed by 2 bases and J by 0 bases, leaving 15 bases between them. The CDR3 is made up of 18 amino acids. CDR3 region: CASSVEGVILSGANVLTF. CDR3 bases: TGTGCCAGCAGCGTGGAAGGAGTTATACTCTCTGGGGCCAACGTCCTGACTTTC.

The chain employs TRBV4-3 and TRBJ2-7; maybe TRBD2 (6 bases). The CDR3 contains 15 residues. Germline CDR1 and CDR2: LGHNA and YSLEER. Trimming pared 1 base from V and 5 bases from J, leaving 15 bases between. The CDR3 protein is CASSQGRESIHEQYF. The DNA for the CDR3 is TGCGCCAGCAGCCAAGGACGGGAGTCGATCCACGAGCAGTACTTC.

This rearrangement joins TRBV28 to TRBJ2-2, with 10 bases matching TRBD1. Germline CDR1 and CDR2: MDHEN and SYDVKM. The CDR3 extends over 16 amino acids. The junction had 10 bases not matched to a gene; V was cut back by 5 bases and J by 7 bases. This chain's CDR3 is CASSPRGQGVIGELFF. The CDR3 DNA sequence: TGTGCCAGCAGTCCCCGCGGACAGGGGGTTATCGGGGAGCTGTTTTTT.

The chain uses TRBV5-6 and TRBJ2-7, with 8 nucleotides matching TRBD1. CDR3 length: 14 residues. Germline CDR1 SGHDT, CDR2 YYEEEE. V trimming: 4 bases; J trimming: 4 bases; junction bases outside the gene matches: 7. The CDR3 region has the DNA TGTGCCAGCAGCCAGGGGGGACAGGCATACGAGCAGTACTTC. It is translated as CASSQGGQAYEQYF. Looking up the rest from reference TRBV5-6 and TRBJ2-7 gives the full variable domain: DAGVTQSPTHLIKTRGQQVTLRCSPKSGHDTVSWYQQALGQGPQFIFQYYEEEERQRGNFPDRFSGHQFPNYSSELNVNALLLGDSALYLCASSQGGQAYEQYFGPGTRLTVT.

This chain uses TRBV14 with TRBJ2-7; 9 nucleotides line up with TRBD1. Germline values: CDR1 SGHDN, CDR2 FVKESK. Trimming at V came to 1 base and at J to 2 bases, leaving 21 bases not matched to a gene. The CDR3 has 21 amino acids. The CDR3 DNA is TGTGCCAGCAGCCAAGGCCGAGAAGGACAGGGGTCACGCGGCCAAGCCTACGAGCAGTACTTC. This gives the protein CASSQGREGQGSRGQAYEQYF.

This clone occurred a few times. The V call is TRBV6-5, the J call TRBJ1-1, with D unclear. Germline V gene lookup returns CDR1 MNHEY and CDR2 SVGAGI. The CDR3 is made up of 13 amino acids. The V and J ends lost 2 bases and 0 bases respectively, with 4 bases between them. The CDR3 reads CASSYGMNTEAFF. CDR3 nucleotide sequence: TGTGCCAGCAGTTACGGAATGAACACTGAAGCTTTCTTT.

The rearrangement joins TRBV9 to TRBJ2-7; TRBD1 agrees at 11 bases. Trimming at V came to 5 bases and at J to 4 bases, leaving 5 bases not matched to a gene. Per the germline V gene, CDR1 is SGDLS and CDR2 is YYNGEE. The CDR3 sequence is 14 residues long. The CDR3 here is CASSRTGGVYEQYF. CDR3 DNA sequence: TGTGCCAGCAGTAGGACAGGGGGCGTTTACGAGCAGTACTTC. Full variable domain (remainder filled in from reference TRBV9 and TRBJ2-7): DSGVTQTPKHLITATGQRVTLRCSPRSGDLSVYWYQQSLDQGLQFLIQYYNGEERAKGNILERFSAQQFPDLHSELNLSSLELGDSALYFCASSRTGGVYEQYFGPGTRLTVT.

This sequence joins TRBV7-9 and TRBJ2-5; weak D call: TRBD1 (6 bases). The CDR3 sequence is 17 residues long. V lost 3 bases and J 2 bases, leaving 19 bases between the germline ends. The germline CDR1 and CDR2 sequences are SEHNR and FQNEAQ (reference sequence). For the CDR3, the DNA is TGTGCCAGCAGCTTTTCCTTGGGCGACAGGCCTCAAGAGACCCAGTACTTC. As protein: CASSFSLGDRPQETQYF.

The genes are TRBV13 and TRBJ1-5; TRBD1 agrees at 8 bases. Germline loops: CDR1 PRHDT, CDR2 FYEKMQ (reference sequence). V lost 0 bases, J lost 2 bases, and 6 bases stayed unmatched. The length of the CDR3 is 17 residues. The CDR3 nucleotides are TGTGCCAGCAGCTTAGGGAACAGGGGGTACGGCAATCAGCCCCAGCATTTT. The encoded protein is CASSLGNRGYGNQPQHF.

This clone was recorded once. This CDR3 reads CASSQAGGLPYEQYF. CDR3 DNA sequence: TGCGCCAGCAGCCAGGCAGGTGGACTTCCCTACGAGCAGTACTTC. The chain employs TRBV4-1 and TRBJ2-7, with TRBD2 as a possible D gene (5 bases). V lost 3 bases, J lost 2 bases, and 14 bases lay in between. The germline V gene has CDR1 MGHRA and CDR2 YSYEKL. The CDR3 has 15 amino acids.

The chain uses TRBV6-1 and TRBJ2-4, with 9 bases that match TRBD1. The CDR3 loop spans 19 amino acids. After removal of 4 bases from V and 1 base from J, the junction contained 14 bases not matched to a gene. CDR1 and CDR2 from the germline V gene are MNHNS and SASEGT. CDR3 sequence reads: CASSALQGASISAKNIQYF. CDR3 in DNA: TGTGCCAGCAGTGCACTACAGGGGGCGAGCATCAGCGCCAAAAACATTCAGTACTTC.

The chain joins TRBV19 to TRBJ1-4; the D is unclear. The CDR3 runs to 12 residues. Germline assignment: CDR1 LNHDA and CDR2 SQIVND (reference sequence). Trimming took off 5 bases at V and 16 bases at J, with 17 bases between the two ends. The CDR3, as DNA: TGTGCCAGTAGTGCGCAGGCAGCTGTTCCGTTTTTT. It yields the protein CASSAQAAVPFF.